This is a list of T cell receptor beta chains from one sample in a study of technical replicates of blood from a handful of donors. TCRdb keeps only in-frame clones here, not all; method: immunoSEQ multiplex PCR. The sample has 85,000 to 95,000 clones; 90% to 96% are singletons. The sequencing sample was made of T cells isolated from PBMCs. The receptors derive from a human donor in good health. Each CDR3 is given with its conserved first and last residue. Fields, in order: D gene, V gene, J gene, CDR3 protein, CDR3 DNA. The D gene is left open where the match is weak.

d_gene: TRBD2
v_gene: TRBV9
j_gene: TRBJ2-7
CDR3aa: CASSLLGTSGRIEQYF
CDR3nt: TGTGCCAGCAGCCTCCTAGGGACTAGCGGGAGGATCGAGCAGTACTTC

d_gene: -
v_gene: TRBV2
j_gene: TRBJ2-5
CDR3aa: CASSEDWLTQYF
CDR3nt: TGTGCCAGCAGTGAAGATTGGCTGACCCAGTACTTC

d_gene: TRBD1
v_gene: TRBV2
j_gene: TRBJ1-2
CDR3aa: CASRYRGPNYGYTF
CDR3nt: TGTGCCAGCAGATACAGGGGGCCTAACTATGGCTACACCTTC

d_gene: TRBD1
v_gene: TRBV10-1
j_gene: TRBJ2-3
CDR3aa: CATQGAEDTQYF
CDR3nt: TGCGCCACACAGGGGGCGGAGGATACGCAGTATTTT

d_gene: -
v_gene: TRBV6-6
j_gene: TRBJ1-1
CDR3aa: CASHTQQLNTEAFF
CDR3nt: TGTGCCAGCCATACGCAACAGCTAAACACTGAAGCTTTCTTT

d_gene: -
v_gene: TRBV9
j_gene: TRBJ2-2
CDR3aa: CASSVALVTGELFF
CDR3nt: TGTGCCAGCAGCGTAGCGCTAGTCACCGGGGAGCTGTTTTTT

d_gene: TRBD2
v_gene: TRBV11-2
j_gene: TRBJ2-7
CDR3aa: CASSSRLAGDYEQYF
CDR3nt: TGTGCCAGCAGCTCCAGACTAGCGGGAGACTACGAGCAGTACTTC

d_gene: -
v_gene: TRBV28
j_gene: TRBJ2-3
CDR3aa: CASSHTGFGGTDTQYF
CDR3nt: TGTGCCAGCAGCCATACAGGGTTTGGAGGCACAGATACGCAGTATTTT

d_gene: -
v_gene: TRBV27
j_gene: TRBJ2-2
CDR3aa: CASSLSSDTGELFF
CDR3nt: TGTGCCAGCAGTTTATCATCGGACACCGGGGAGCTGTTTTTT

d_gene: TRBD2
v_gene: TRBV5-1
j_gene: TRBJ2-1
CDR3aa: CASSLDGTSDNEQFF
CDR3nt: TGCGCCAGCAGCTTGGACGGGACTAGCGACAATGAGCAGTTCTTC

d_gene: TRBD2
v_gene: TRBV25-1
j_gene: TRBJ2-1
CDR3aa: CASAGTSVSREQFF
CDR3nt: TGTGCCAGCGCCGGGACTAGCGTCTCCCGGGAGCAGTTCTTC